These 17 T cell receptor beta chains were sequenced from one sample in a study of regulatory T cells in long-lasting Graves disease. Construction of TCR beta libraries relied on iRepertoire HTBI primers and on Arm-PCR targeting CDR3 regions. Via MiXCR, TCRdb re-called the multiplex PCR reads, giving one row per CDR3 protein. The sample lists around 400,000 distinct CDR3 sequences, about a sixth occurring once. The time point: newly diagnosed GD, antithyroid drugs for less than 3 months. RNA extracted from PBMCs served as the sequencing template. Sequenced material: peripheral blood mononuclear cells (PBMCs), taken at new diagnosis, from a patient treated with antithyroid drugs. All receptors derive from a female donor with Graves disease.

This clonotype was recorded at least ten times. The chain is built from TRBV4-1 and TRBJ1-4; perhaps TRBD1 as D (5 bases). The CDR3 is 14 amino acids. Germline CDR1 MGHRA, CDR2 YSYEKL. The germline V and J ends were trimmed by 0 bases and 8 bases, with 10 bases remaining between them. CDR3 DNA sequence: TGCGCCAGCAGCCAAGAGGGGACTCGAGAAAAACTGTTTTTT. Residues: CASSQEGTREKLFF.

This clonotype was detected a few times. The chain is built from TRBV4-3 and TRBJ2-5; 10 positions agree with TRBD1. The V gene's germline CDR1 is LGHNA and CDR2 YSLEER. The length of the CDR3 is 14 residues. J was trimmed by 5 bases and V by 3 bases; bases with no gene match: 3. CDR3 residues: CASSQGQGSETQYF. The CDR3 DNA sequence: TGCGCCAGCAGCCAGGGACAGGGGAGCGAGACCCAGTACTTC.

V gene TRBV29-1 combines with J gene TRBJ1-1; 7 bases fit TRBD1. Losses at the gene ends were 0 bases for V and 10 bases for J; bases not matched to a gene: 14. The CDR3 covers 15 residues. Germline V gene data show CDR1 as SQVTM and CDR2 as ANQGSEA. CDR3 region: CSVEDLTGIGAIAFF. The CDR3 DNA reads as TGCAGCGTTGAAGATTTGACAGGGATCGGAGCTATAGCTTTCTTT.

Only a few counts were recorded for this clonotype. J is TRBJ2-2 and V is TRBV9, with TRBD1 as a possible D gene (5 bases). Trimming stripped 1 base from V and 4 bases from J, with 11 bases between. The germline gives CDR1 SGDLS, CDR2 YYNGEE. The CDR3 is 15 residues long. CDR3 protein: CASSVSGSSTGELFF. CDR3 in DNA: TGTGCCAGCAGCGTATCAGGGTCGAGCACCGGGGAGCTGTTTTTT.

This clonotype was recorded many times. The chain couples TRBV5-1 to TRBJ1-1, with D perhaps matching TRBD1 (5 bases). The germline CDR1 and CDR2 sequences are SGHRS and YFSETQ. The CDR3 contains 15 residues. The ends were cut back, 6 bases at V and 1 base at J, with 16 bases in the middle. The CDR3 region is CASNWAGTENTEAFF. The CDR3 nucleotides are TGCGCCAGCAACTGGGCCGGGACGGAGAACACTGAAGCTTTCTTT.

The sample holds many counts of this clonotype. V gene TRBV9 combines with J gene TRBJ2-5; either TRBD1 or TRBD2 may fit D (7 bases each). Germline lookup yields CDR1 SGDLS and CDR2 YYNGEE. The germline V and J ends were trimmed by 4 bases and 1 base, with 14 bases remaining between them. The CDR3 has 15 residues. CDR3 sequence reads: CASSRGRGPQETQYF. DNA of the CDR3: TGTGCCAGCAGCCGAGGGAGGGGGCCCCAAGAGACCCAGTACTTC.

The chain carries TRBV19 and TRBJ1-5, with D uncertain. The V gene's germline CDR1 is LNHDA and CDR2 SQIVND (reference sequence). The CDR3 has 15 residues. The V and J ends lost 3 bases and 2 bases respectively, with 11 bases between them. CDR3 nucleotide sequence: TGTGCCAGTAGTATGGCGGCATCGGGCAATCAGCCCCAGCATTTT. Encoded protein: CASSMAASGNQPQHF.

This clonotype appeared a few times. Just one base apart from a much larger clone, this may be a read error. The V and J genes are TRBV2 and TRBJ2-4; 8 bases match TRBD2. The CDR3 is 18 amino acids. Germline V CDR1 and CDR2: SNHLY, FYNNEI. The CDR3 DNA sequence: TGTGCCAGCGGTGAACCCGCGAGCGGGAGTAATGGCAAAAACATTCAGTACTTC. Protein: CASGEPASGSNGKNIQYF. The full variable domain, in which reference TRBV2 and TRBJ2-4 provide the parts outside the CDR3, is EPEVTQTPSHQVTQMGQEVILRCVPISNHLYFYWYRQILGQKVEFLVSFYNNEISEKSEIFDDQFSVERPDGSNFTLKIRSTKLEDSAMYFCASGEPASGSNGKNIQYFGAGTRLSVL.

This clonotype came up many times. The chain is built from TRBV11-2 and TRBJ2-3, with D unclear. Trimming took off 1 base at V and 1 base at J, with 12 bases between the two ends. Germline CDR1 SGHAT, CDR2 FQNNGV. The CDR3 is made up of 16 amino acids. CDR3 sequence: CASSLVPARGTDTQYF. In DNA, the CDR3 is TGTGCCAGCAGCTTAGTTCCCGCAAGGGGCACAGATACGCAGTATTTT.

This clonotype was detected many times. The V and J genes are TRBV6-1 and TRBJ2-7, with 9 bases identical to TRBD1. This CDR3 is built from 15 residues. Germline V gene lookup returns CDR1 MNHNS and CDR2 SASEGT. V was pared by 6 bases and J by 2 bases, with 8 bases of the junction left unmatched. The CDR3 spells CASRRTGTGTYEQYF. CDR3 DNA sequence: TGTGCCAGCAGGCGTACCGGGACAGGGACCTACGAGCAGTACTTC.

At least ten counts were recorded for this clonotype. The chain has TRBV18 and TRBJ2-3; D ambiguous. The V end was cut by 6 bases, the J end by 7 bases, with 14 bases between. The length of the CDR3 is 13 residues. Per germline, CDR1 KGHSH and CDR2 LQKENI. CDR3 in amino acids: CASSPDPRNTQYF. CDR3 sequence (DNA): TGTGCCAGCTCCCCCGACCCCAGGAATACGCAGTATTTT.

The V call is TRBV19, the J call TRBJ1-2; TRBD1 might be the D (6 bases). This CDR3 is 14 amino acids long. Trimming pared 7 bases from V and 8 bases from J, leaving 20 bases between. Looked up from germline, CDR1 is LNHDA and CDR2 is SQIVND (reference sequence). CDR3 sequence reads: CASTSYQGTNGYTF. The CDR3 coding sequence is TGTGCCAGTACCTCCTACCAGGGGACCAACGGCTACACCTTC.

This clonotype was seen many times. The V and J genes are TRBV6-1 and TRBJ1-5, with TRBD1 matching over 10 bases. V dropped 2 bases and J dropped 5; count of bases not matched to a gene: 6. The CDR3 runs to 16 residues. Germline CDR1 MNHNS, CDR2 SASEGT. The CDR3 region is CASSEYAGTGDQPQHF. CDR3 in DNA: TGTGCCAGCAGTGAATACGCAGGGACAGGGGATCAGCCCCAGCATTTT.

J is TRBJ2-2 and V is TRBV19; perhaps TRBD2 as D (6 bases). V lost 1 base and J 0 bases, leaving 12 bases between the germline ends. The CDR3 has 17 amino acids. Germline V gene lookup returns CDR1 LNHDA and CDR2 SQIVND (reference sequence). As DNA, the CDR3 is TGTGCCAGTAGTATAGGGGCGGGGTCCGCGAACACCGGGGAGCTGTTTTTT. As protein: CASSIGAGSANTGELFF.

As to this clonotype: This may arise from a read error, as a much more abundant clone is one base away. CDR3 bases: TGTGCCAGCACTCACAGCAGCTCCTATAATCCACCCCTCCACTTT. Its protein product is CASTHSSSYNPPLHF. The chain employs TRBV11-2 and TRBJ1-6; D unresolved. The CDR3 runs 15 residues. Germline assignment: CDR1 SGHAT and CDR2 FQNNGV.

This chain links TRBV4-2 with TRBJ1-6, with a weak D call TRBD1 (5 bases). In germline, CDR1 is LGHNA, CDR2 YNFKEQ. This CDR3 spans 17 amino acids. Trimming stripped 0 bases from V and 6 bases from J, with 15 bases between. The CDR3 is CASSQDWVPGANSPLHF. The CDR3 DNA reads TGTGCCAGCAGCCAAGATTGGGTGCCCGGGGCTAATTCACCCCTCCACTTT.

This clonotype was observed at least ten times. One junction end disagrees with the germline gene, perhaps due to a read error. The genes are TRBV28 and TRBJ2-7; D ambiguous. Per germline, CDR1 MDHEN and CDR2 SYDVKM. The CDR3 has 11 residues. CDR3 sequence reads: CASGFVYEQYF. The CDR3 region has the DNA TGTGCCAGCGGTTTTGTCTACGAGCAGTACTTC.